The text below deals with one T cell receptor beta chain. Its antigen is still unknown. This entry is derived from a study of cytomegalovirus exposure and HLA in healthy donors. Study background: Approximately 170 million T cells yielded approximately 110 million unique TCR beta sequences in earlier analysis. Overall study findings and caveats: Most subjects had HLA-A and HLA-B alleles reportedly predicted accurately by TCR beta sequences. It was in a later analysis that TCR association rates were seen to vary by HLA locus, highest for DRB1 and lowest for HLA-C. Most TCRs appeared rarely, but some public TCRs recurred in many donors.

The PCR made use of 60 Vbeta and 13 Jbeta primers. This table comes from immunoSEQ multiplex PCR, and its TCRdb copy is limited to in-frame clones, with some not included. The sample comprises 55,000 to 85,000 clones, around 78% of which are singletons, and about 8% rests with the top ten. The receptor comes from a man younger than 30 in good health and CMV-seropositive. Source material: PBMCs.

CDR3 in amino acids: CASSSRGGGGTYEQYF. The CDR3, as DNA: TGTGCCAGCAGTTCCCGGGGCGGGGGGGGCACGTACGAGCAGTACTTC. V is TRBV28 and J is TRBJ2-7; 9 bases are shared with TRBD2. The CDR3 has 16 residues. Germline CDR1 MDHEN, CDR2 SYDVKM. V was clipped by 4 bases and J by 4 bases; unmatched bases: 11. The variable domain in full, completed from reference TRBV28 and TRBJ2-7, reads DVKVTQSSRYLVKRTGEKVFLECVQDMDHENMFWYRQDPGLGLRLIYFSYDVKMKEKGDIPEGYSVSREKKERFSLILESASTNQTSMYLCASSSRGGGGTYEQYFGPGTRLTVT.